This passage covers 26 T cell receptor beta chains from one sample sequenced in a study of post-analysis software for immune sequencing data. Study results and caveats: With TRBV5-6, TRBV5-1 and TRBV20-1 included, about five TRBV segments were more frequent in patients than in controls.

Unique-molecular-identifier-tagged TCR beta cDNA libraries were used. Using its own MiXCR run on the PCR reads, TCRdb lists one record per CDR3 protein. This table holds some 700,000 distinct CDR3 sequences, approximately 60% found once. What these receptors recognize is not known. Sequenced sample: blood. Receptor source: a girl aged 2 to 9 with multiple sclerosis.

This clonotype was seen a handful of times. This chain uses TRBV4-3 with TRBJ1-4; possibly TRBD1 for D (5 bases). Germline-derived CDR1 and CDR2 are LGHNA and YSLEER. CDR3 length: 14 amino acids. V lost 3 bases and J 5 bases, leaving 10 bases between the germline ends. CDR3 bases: TGCGCCAGCAGCCAGACCGGGACCAATGAAAAACTGTTTTTT. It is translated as CASSQTGTNEKLFF.

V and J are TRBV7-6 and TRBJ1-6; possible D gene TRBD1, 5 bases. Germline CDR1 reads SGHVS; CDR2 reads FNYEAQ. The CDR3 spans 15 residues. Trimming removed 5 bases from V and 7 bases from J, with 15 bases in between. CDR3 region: CASSASGRVNSPLHF. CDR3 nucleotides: TGTGCCAGCAGCGCCTCGGGACGGGTAAATTCACCCCTCCACTTT.

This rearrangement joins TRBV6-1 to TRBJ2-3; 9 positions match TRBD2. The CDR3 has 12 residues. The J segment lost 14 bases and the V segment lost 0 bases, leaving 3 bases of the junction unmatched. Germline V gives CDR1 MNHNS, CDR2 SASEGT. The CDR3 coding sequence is TGTGCCAGCAGTGAAGCCGGGACTAGCTGGTATTTT. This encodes CASSEAGTSWYF.

The CDR3 DNA sequence: TGCAGTGCTAGAGACGAGGGGGCGGGAGAGACCCAGTACTTC. This encodes CSARDEGAGETQYF. The chain is built from TRBV20-1 and TRBJ2-5; 7 bases are shared with TRBD1. Germline loops: CDR1 DFQATT, CDR2 SNEGSKA (reference sequence). V trimming: 0 bases; J trimming: 4 bases; junction bases outside the gene matches: 5. The CDR3 contains 14 residues.

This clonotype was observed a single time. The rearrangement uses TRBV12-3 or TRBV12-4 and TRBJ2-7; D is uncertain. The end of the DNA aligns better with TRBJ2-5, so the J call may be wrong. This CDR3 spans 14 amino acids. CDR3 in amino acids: CASSQFSEKETQYF. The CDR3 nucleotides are TGTGCCAGCAGCCAATTTTCGGAAAAAGAGACCCAGTACTTC.

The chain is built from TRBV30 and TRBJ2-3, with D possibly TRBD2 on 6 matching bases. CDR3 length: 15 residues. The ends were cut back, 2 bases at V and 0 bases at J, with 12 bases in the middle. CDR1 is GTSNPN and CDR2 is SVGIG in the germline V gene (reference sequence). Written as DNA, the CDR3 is TGTGCCTGGAGTATGCGGGATTCTAGCACAGATACGCAGTATTTT. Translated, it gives CAWSMRDSSTDTQYF.

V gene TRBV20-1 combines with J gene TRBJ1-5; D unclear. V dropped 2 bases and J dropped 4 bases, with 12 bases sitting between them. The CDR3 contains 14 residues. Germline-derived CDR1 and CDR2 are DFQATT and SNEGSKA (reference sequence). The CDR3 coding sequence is TGCAGTGCTAGATACGGCAACGAGAATCAGCCCCAGCATTTT. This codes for CSARYGNENQPQHF.

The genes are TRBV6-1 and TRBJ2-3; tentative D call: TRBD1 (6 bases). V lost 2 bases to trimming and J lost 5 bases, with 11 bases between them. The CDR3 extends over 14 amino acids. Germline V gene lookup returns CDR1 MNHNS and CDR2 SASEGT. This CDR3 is CASSEPTGRDTQYF. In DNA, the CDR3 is TGTGCCAGCAGTGAACCTACAGGGAGAGATACGCAGTATTTT.

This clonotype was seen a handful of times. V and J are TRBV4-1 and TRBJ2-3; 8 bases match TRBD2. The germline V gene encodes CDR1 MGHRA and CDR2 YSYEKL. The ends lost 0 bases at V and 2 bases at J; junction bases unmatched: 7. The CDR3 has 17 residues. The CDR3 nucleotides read TGCGCCAGCAGCCAAGAGCAGCTAGCGGGTCCCACAGATACGCAGTATTTT. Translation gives CASSQEQLAGPTDTQYF.

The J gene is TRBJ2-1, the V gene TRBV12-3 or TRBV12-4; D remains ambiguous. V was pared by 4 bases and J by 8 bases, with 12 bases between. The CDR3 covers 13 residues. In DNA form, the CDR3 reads TGTGCCAGCAGTTACACTGTTCGCGATGAGCAGTTCTTC. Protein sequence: CASSYTVRDEQFF.

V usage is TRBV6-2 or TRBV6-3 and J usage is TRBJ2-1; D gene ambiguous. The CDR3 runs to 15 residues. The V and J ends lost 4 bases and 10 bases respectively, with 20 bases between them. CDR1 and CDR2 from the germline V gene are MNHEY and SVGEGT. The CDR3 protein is CASSSLRVGPREQFF. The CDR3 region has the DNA TGTGCCAGCAGTTCCCTTCGTGTGGGCCCTAGAGAGCAGTTCTTC.

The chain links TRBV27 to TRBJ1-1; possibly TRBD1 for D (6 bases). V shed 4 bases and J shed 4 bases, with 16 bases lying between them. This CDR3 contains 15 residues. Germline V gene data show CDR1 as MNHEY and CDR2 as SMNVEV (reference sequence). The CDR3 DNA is TGTGCCAGCAGTTCATGGGACATAGGAGGCACTGAAGCTTTCTTT. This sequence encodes CASSSWDIGGTEAFF.

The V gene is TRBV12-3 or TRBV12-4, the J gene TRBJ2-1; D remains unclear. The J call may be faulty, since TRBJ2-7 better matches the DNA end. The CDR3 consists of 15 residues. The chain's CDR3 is CASSWAGSSYNEQYF. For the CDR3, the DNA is TGTGCCAGCAGTTGGGCAGGAAGCTCCTACAATGAGCAGTACTTC.

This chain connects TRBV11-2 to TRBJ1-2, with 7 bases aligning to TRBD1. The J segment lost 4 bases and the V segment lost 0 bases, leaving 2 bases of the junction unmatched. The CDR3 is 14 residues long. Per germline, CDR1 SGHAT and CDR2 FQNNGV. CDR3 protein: CASSLDAGGYGYTF. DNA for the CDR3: TGTGCCAGCAGCTTAGATGCAGGGGGCTATGGCTACACCTTC.

In DNA, the CDR3 is TGTGCCACCAGTGATCCAGGGGAGAATCAGCCCCAGCATTTT. Protein: CATSDPGENQPQHF. The chain is built from TRBV24-1 and TRBJ1-5; a weak D match, TRBD1 (6 bases). The V end was cut by 3 bases, the J end by 4 bases, with 9 bases between. Germline-derived CDR1 and CDR2 are KGHDR and SFDVKD. This CDR3 is 14 amino acids long.

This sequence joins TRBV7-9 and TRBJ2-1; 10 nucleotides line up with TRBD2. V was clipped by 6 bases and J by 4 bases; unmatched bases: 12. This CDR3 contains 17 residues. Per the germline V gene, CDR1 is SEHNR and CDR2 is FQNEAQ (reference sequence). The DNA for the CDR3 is TGTGCCAGCAGTTCTCTTGGAACTAGCGGGATATACAATGAGCAGTTCTTC. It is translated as CASSSLGTSGIYNEQFF.

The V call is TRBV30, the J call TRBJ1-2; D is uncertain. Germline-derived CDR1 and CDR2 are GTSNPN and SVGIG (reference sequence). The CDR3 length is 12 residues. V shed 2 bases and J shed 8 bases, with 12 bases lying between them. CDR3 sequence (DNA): TGTGCCTGGAGTTCAGACACTGAGGGCTACACCTTC. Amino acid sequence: CAWSSDTEGYTF.

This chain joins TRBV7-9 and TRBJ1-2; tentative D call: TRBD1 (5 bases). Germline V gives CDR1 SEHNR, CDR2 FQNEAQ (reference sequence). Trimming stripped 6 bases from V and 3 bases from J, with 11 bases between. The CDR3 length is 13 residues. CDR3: CASSFARDYGYTF. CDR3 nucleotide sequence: TGTGCCAGCAGTTTTGCCAGGGACTATGGCTACACCTTC.

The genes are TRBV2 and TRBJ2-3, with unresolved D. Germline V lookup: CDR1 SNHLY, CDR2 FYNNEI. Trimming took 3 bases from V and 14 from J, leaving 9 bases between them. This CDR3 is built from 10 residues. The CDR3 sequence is CASSDYQAYF. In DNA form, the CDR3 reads TGTGCCAGCAGTGACTACCAGGCGTATTTT.

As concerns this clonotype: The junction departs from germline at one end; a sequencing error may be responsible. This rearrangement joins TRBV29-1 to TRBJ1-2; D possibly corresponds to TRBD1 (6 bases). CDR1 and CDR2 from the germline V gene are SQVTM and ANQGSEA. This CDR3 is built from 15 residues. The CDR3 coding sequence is TGCAGCGTCGAAGGGAGGGCCACAGGGATTGATGGCTACACCTTC. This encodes CSVEGRATGIDGYTF.

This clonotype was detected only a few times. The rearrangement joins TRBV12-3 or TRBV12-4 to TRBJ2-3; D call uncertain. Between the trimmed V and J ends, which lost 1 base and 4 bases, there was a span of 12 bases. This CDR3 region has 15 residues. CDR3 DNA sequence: TGTGCCAGCAGTTTAGGCCCAAGCCGCTCAGATACGCAGTATTTT. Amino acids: CASSLGPSRSDTQYF.

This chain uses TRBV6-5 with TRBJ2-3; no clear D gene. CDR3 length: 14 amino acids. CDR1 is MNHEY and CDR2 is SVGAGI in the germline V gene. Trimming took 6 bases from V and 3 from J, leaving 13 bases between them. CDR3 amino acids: CASRGLPLTDTQYF. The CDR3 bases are TGTGCCAGCAGAGGGCTACCCCTTACAGATACGCAGTATTTT.

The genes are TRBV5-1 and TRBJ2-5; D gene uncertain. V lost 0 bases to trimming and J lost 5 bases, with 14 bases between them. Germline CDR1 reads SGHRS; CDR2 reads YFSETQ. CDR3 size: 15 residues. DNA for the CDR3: TGCGCCAGCAGCTTGGCCGGTGATAGAGCGGAGACCCAGTACTTC. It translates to CASSLAGDRAETQYF.

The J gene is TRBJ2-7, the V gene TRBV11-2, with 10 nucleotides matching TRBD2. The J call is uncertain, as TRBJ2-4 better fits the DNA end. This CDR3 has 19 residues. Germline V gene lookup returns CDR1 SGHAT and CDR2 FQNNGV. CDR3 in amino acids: CASSFPLSSGGAVWDIQYF. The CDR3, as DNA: TGTGCCAGCAGCTTCCCCCTTTCAAGCGGGGGGGCCGTATGGGACATTCAGTACTTC.

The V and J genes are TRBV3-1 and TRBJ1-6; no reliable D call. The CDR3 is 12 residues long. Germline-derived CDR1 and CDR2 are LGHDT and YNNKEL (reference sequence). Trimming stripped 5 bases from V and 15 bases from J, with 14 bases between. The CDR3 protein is CASSFRRRDLHF. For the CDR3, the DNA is TGTGCCAGCAGCTTTCGAAGGAGGGACCTCCACTTT. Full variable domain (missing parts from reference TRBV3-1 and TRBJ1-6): DTAVSQTPKYLVTQMGNDKSIKCEQNLGHDTMYWYKQDSKKFLKIMFSYNNKELIINETVPNRFSPKSPDKAHLNLHINSLELGDSAVYFCASSFRRRDLHFGNGTRLTVT.

The CDR3 spells CASSQEGQGRGYEQYF. In DNA, the CDR3 is TGCGCCAGCAGCCAAGAAGGACAGGGGAGAGGCTACGAGCAGTACTTC. The chain employs TRBV4-1 and TRBJ2-7, with 9 bases identical to TRBD1. J lost 3 bases, V lost 0 bases, and 6 bases had no gene match. Germline V CDR1 and CDR2: MGHRA, YSYEKL. This CDR3 is 16 amino acids long.